The TCR beta chain under discussion was sequenced for a study of identical twins. On this clonotype itself: Its specificity is not known.

Template switching introduced a universal primer site, and the cDNA bore unique molecular identifiers. TCRdb re-analysed the 5' RACE reads in MiXCR, keeping a single row per CDR3 protein. This table holds some 460,000 distinct CDR3 sequences, approximately 14% found once. Healthy Caucasians alone served as donors. Whole-study findings and limits: Fewer insertions characterized abundant cord blood beta clonotypes, whereas memory repertoires showed none.

The CDR3 covers 13 residues. The germline V gene has CDR1 DFQATT and CDR2 SNEGSKA (reference sequence). Trimming removed 5 bases from V and 6 bases from J, with 14 bases in between. The sample also formed part of further work on yellow fever vaccine responses in identical twins. That paper states: Twins' vaccine T cell responses reportedly seemed partly convergent and partly personalized.

The material sequenced was CD4+ T cells sorted from blood. V usage is TRBV20-1 and J usage is TRBJ2-1; TRBD1 or TRBD2 may be the D gene (5 bases each). The clonotype was recovered from a woman younger than 30 in good health. CDR3 region: CSAREGLLNEQFF. CDR3 DNA: TGCAGTGCTCGCGAGGGGTTGCTCAATGAGCAGTTCTTC.